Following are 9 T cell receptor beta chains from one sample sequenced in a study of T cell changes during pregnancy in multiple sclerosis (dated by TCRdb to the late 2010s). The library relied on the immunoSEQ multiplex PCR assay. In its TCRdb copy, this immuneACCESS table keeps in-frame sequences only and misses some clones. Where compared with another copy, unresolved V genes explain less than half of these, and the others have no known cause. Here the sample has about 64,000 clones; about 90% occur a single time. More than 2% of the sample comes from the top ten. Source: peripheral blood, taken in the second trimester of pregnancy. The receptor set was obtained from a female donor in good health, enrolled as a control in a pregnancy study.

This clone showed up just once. The CDR3 region is CASSLYSSENEQFF. DNA for the CDR3: TGTGCCAGCAGCTTATATTCTAGCGAGAATGAGCAGTTCTTC. V is TRBV7-9 and J is TRBJ2-1; D is perhaps TRBD2 (6 bases). The germline V and J ends were trimmed by 2 bases and 7 bases, with 12 bases remaining between them. The length of the CDR3 is 14 residues. Germline assignment: CDR1 SEHNR and CDR2 FQNEAQ (reference sequence).

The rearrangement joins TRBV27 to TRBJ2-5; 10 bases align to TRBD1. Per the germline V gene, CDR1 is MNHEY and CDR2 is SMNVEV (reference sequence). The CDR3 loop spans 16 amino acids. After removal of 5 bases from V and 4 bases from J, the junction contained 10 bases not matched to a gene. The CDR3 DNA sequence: TGTGCCAGCAGTCCGCTGACAGGGGGCCGTGGAGAGACCCAGTACTTC. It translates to CASSPLTGGRGETQYF.

The CDR3 reads CASSWTGGNGYTF. CDR3 nucleotide sequence: TGTGCCAGCAGCTGGACAGGGGGTAATGGCTACACCTTC. The chain has TRBV28 and TRBJ1-2; 10 positions agree with TRBD1. CDR3 length: 13 residues. The V gene's germline CDR1 is MDHEN and CDR2 SYDVKM. J was trimmed by 6 bases and V by 6 bases; bases with no gene match: 4.

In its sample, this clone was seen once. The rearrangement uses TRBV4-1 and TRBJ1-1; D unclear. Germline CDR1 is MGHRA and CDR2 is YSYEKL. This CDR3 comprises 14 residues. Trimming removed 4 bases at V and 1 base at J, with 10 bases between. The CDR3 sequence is CASSRPVANTEAFF. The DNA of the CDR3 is TGCGCCAGCAGCCGGCCGGTAGCGAACACTGAAGCTTTCTTT.

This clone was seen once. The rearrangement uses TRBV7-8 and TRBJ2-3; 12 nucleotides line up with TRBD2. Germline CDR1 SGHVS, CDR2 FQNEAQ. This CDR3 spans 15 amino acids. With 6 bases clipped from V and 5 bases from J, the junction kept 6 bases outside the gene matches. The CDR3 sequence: CASSPSGGAGDTQYF. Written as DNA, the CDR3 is TGTGCCAGCAGTCCTAGCGGGGGGGCGGGAGATACGCAGTATTTT.

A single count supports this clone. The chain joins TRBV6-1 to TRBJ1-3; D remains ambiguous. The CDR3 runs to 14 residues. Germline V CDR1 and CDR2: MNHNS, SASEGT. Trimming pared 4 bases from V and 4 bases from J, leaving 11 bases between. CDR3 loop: CASSGGLNGNTIYF. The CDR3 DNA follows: TGTGCCAGCAGTGGAGGGCTAAACGGAAACACCATATATTTT.

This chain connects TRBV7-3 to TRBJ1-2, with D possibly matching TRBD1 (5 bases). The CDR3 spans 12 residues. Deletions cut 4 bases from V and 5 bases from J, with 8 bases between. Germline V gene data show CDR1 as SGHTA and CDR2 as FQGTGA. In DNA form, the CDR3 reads TGTGCCAGCAGCTCGGGGGGATATGGCTACACCTTC. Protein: CASSSGGYGYTF.

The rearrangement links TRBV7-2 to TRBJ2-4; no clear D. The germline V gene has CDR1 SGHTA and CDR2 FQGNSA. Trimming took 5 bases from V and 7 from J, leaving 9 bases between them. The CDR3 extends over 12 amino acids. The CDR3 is CASSRSRNIQYF. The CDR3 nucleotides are TGTGCCAGCAGCCGGAGTAGGAACATTCAGTACTTC.

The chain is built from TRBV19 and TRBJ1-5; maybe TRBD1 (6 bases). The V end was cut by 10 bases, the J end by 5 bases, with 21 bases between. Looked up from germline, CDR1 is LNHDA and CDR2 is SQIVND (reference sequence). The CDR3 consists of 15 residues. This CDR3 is CATQSTGLLYQPQHF. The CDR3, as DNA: TGTGCCACCCAATCGACAGGCTTGTTATATCAGCCCCAGCATTTT.